The TCR beta chain under discussion was sequenced for a study of cytomegalovirus exposure and HLA in healthy donors. At the level of the study: Among the 350 to 500 donors who were genotyped, 81% fell in the genetic ancestry cluster that is associated with self-reported Caucasian donors.

Primers for the PCR totalled 60 Vbeta and 13 Jbeta. Per the original methods: In a later analysis, of roughly 73 million unique beta chains, about 12 million appeared in at least two donors. Sequencing used immunoSEQ multiplex PCR; TCRdb keeps in-frame clones, though not all of them. V, J and clone size are taken as reported in that table, and D and trimming were inferred from the DNA itself. This table holds about 180,000 clones, about three quarters found once. As to this clone: The target antigen is unknown.

This CDR3 has 12 residues. Trimming removed 10 bases from V and 6 bases from J; junction bases left unmatched: 9. Germline-derived CDR1 and CDR2 are MDHEN and SYDVKM. Broader study findings: More clonal expansion characterized HLA-associated TCR beta chains than equally common others in a later analysis.

Input material: PBMCs. The genes are TRBV28 and TRBJ2-7; 7 bases map to TRBD1. The receptor was derived from a man aged 18-30 years in good health and CMV-seronegative. Here the CDR3 reads CATKGARGEQYF. The CDR3 DNA reads as TGTGCCACCAAGGGGGCGAGGGGCGAGCAGTACTTC.